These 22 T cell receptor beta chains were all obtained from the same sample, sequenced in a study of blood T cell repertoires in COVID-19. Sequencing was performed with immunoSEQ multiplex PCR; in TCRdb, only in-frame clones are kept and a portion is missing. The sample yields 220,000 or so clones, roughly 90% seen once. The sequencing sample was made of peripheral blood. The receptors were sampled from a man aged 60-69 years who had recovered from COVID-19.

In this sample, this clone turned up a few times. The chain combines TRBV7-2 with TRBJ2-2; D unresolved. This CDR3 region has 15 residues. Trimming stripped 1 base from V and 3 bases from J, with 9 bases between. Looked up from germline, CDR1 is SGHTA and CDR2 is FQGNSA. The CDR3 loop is CASSLELVYTGELFF. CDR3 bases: TGTGCCAGCAGCTTAGAGCTGGTATACACCGGGGAGCTGTTTTTT. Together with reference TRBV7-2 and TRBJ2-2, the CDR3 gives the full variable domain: GAGVSQSPSNKVTEKGKDVELRCDPISGHTALYWYRQSLGQGLEFLIYFQGNSAPDKSGLPSDRFSAERTGGSVSTLTIQRTQQEDSAVYLCASSLELVYTGELFFGEGSRLTVL.

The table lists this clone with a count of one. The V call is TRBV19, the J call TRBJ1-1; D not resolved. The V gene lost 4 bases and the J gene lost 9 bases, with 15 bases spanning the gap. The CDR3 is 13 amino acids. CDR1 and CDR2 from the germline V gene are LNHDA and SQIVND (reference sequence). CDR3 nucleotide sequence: TGTGCCAGTAGTAAACAGTACCCAGTAAAAGCTTTCTTT. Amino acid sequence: CASSKQYPVKAFF.

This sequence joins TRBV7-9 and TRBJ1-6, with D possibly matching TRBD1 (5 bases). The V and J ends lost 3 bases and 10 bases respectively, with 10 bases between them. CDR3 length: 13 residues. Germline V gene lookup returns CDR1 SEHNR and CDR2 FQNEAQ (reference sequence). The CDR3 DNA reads TGTGCCAGCAGCTTCAGGGATCGATCACCCCTCCACTTT. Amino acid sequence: CASSFRDRSPLHF.

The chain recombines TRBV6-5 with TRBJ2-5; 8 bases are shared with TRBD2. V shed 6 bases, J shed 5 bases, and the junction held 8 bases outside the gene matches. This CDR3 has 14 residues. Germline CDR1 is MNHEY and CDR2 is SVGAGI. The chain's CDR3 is CASRVTSAAETQYF. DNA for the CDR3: TGTGCCAGCAGGGTGACTAGCGCCGCTGAGACCCAGTACTTC.

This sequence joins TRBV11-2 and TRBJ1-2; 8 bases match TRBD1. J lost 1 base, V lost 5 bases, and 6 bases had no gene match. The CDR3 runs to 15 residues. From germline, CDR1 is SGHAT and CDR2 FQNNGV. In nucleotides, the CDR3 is TGTGCCAGCAGCCCGGGACAGGTTCTTAACTATGGCTACACCTTC. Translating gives CASSPGQVLNYGYTF. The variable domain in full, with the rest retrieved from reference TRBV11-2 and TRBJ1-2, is EAGVAQSPRYKIIEKRQSVAFWCNPISGHATLYWYQQILGQGPKLLIQFQNNGVVDDSQLPKDRFSAERLKGVDSTLKIQPAKLEDSAVYLCASSPGQVLNYGYTFGSGTRLTVV.

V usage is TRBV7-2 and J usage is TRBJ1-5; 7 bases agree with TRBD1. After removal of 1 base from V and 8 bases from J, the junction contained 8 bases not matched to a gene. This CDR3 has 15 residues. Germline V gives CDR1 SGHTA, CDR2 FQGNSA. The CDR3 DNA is TGTGCCAGCAGCTTAGAACAGGGGAGGAGGGAGCCCCAGCATTTT. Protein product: CASSLEQGRREPQHF.

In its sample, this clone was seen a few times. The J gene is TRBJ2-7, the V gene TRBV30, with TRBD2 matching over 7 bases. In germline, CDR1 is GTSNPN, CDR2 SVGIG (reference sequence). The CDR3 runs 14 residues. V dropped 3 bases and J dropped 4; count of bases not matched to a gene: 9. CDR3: CAWSLTSSRYEQYF. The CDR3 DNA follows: TGTGCCTGGAGCCTGACTAGCAGCCGGTACGAGCAGTACTTC.

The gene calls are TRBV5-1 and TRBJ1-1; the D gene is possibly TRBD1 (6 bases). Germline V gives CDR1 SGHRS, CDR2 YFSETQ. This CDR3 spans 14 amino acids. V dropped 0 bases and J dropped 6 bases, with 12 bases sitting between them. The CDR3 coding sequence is TGCGCCAGCAGCTTGGACAGGGTGATTGCTGAAGCTTTCTTT. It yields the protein CASSLDRVIAEAFF.

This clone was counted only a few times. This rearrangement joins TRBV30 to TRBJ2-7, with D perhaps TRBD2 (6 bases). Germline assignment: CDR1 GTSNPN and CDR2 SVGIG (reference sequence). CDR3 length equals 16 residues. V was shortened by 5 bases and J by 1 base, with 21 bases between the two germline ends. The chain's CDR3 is CAWGRGIGGMSYEQYF. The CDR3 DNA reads TGTGCCTGGGGTCGTGGGATTGGAGGGATGTCCTACGAGCAGTACTTC. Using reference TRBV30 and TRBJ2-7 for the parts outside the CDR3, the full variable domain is SQTIHQWPATLVQPVGSPLSLECTVEGTSNPNLYWYRQAAGRGLQLLFYSVGIGQISSEVPQNLSASRPQDRQFILSSKKLLLSDSGFYLCAWGRGIGGMSYEQYFGPGTRLTVT.

CDR3 in DNA: TGTGCCACCAGTGTTGACGGCAGGGGCTACACCTTC. Protein: CATSVDGRGYTF. V gene TRBV24-1 combines with J gene TRBJ1-2, with no clear D. The CDR3 length is 12 residues. Germline V lookup: CDR1 KGHDR, CDR2 SFDVKD. The V end lost 5 bases, the J end lost 8 bases, and 11 bases lay between the germline ends.

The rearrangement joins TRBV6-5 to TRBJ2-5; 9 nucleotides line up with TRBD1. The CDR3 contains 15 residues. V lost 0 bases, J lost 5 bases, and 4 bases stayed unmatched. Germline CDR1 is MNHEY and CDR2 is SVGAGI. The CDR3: CASSYSYRGLETQYF. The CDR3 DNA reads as TGTGCCAGCAGTTACTCCTACAGGGGGCTTGAGACCCAGTACTTC.

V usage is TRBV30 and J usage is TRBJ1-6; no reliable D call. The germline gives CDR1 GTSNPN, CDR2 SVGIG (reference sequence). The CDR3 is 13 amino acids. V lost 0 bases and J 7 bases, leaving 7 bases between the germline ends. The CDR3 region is CAWSVPGNSPLHF. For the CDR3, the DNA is TGTGCCTGGAGTGTACCGGGGAATTCACCCCTCCACTTT.

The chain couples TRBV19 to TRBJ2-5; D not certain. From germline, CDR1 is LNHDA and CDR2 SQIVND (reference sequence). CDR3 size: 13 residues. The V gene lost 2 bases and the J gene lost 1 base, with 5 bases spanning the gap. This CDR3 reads CASSIISQETQYF. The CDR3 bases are TGTGCCAGTAGTATAATCAGCCAAGAGACCCAGTACTTC.

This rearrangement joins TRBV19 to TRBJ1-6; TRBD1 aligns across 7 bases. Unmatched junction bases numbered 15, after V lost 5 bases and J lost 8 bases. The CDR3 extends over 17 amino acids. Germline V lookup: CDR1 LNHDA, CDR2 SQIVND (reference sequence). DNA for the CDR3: TGTGCCAGTAGTCAAAGACCGGGACAGATATTTGATTCACCCCTCCACTTT. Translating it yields CASSQRPGQIFDSPLHF. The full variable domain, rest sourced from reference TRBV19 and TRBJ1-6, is DGGITQSPKYLFRKEGQNVTLSCEQNLNHDAMYWYRQDPGQGLRLIYYSQIVNDFQKGDIAEGYSVSREKKESFPLTVTSAQKNPTAFYLCASSQRPGQIFDSPLHFGNGTRLTVT.

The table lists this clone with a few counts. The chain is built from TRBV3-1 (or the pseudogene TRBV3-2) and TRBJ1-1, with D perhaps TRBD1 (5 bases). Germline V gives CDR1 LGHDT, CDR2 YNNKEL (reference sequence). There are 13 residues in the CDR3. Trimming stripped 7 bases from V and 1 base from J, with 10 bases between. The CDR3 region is CASNSGGNTEAFF. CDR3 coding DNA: TGTGCCAGCAATTCGGGGGGGAACACTGAAGCTTTCTTT.

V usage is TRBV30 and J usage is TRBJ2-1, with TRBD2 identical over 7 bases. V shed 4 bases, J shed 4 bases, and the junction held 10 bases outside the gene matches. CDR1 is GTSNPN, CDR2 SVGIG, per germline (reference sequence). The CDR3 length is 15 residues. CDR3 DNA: TGTGCCTGGAAATTCACGGGAGGACCTTACAATGAGCAGTTCTTC. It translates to CAWKFTGGPYNEQFF. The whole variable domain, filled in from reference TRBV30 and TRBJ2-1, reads SQTIHQWPATLVQPVGSPLSLECTVEGTSNPNLYWYRQAAGRGLQLLFYSVGIGQISSEVPQNLSASRPQDRQFILSSKKLLLSDSGFYLCAWKFTGGPYNEQFFGPGTRLTVL.

CDR3 residues: CAISGTLAGGSEQYF. The CDR3 coding sequence is TGTGCCATCAGTGGTACACTAGCGGGGGGCTCCGAGCAGTACTTC. The rearrangement joins TRBV10-3 to TRBJ2-7, with 12 bases that match TRBD2. The CDR3 runs 15 residues. Unmatched junction bases numbered 7, after V lost 4 bases and J lost 6 bases. Per the germline V gene, CDR1 is ENHRY and CDR2 is SYGVKD.

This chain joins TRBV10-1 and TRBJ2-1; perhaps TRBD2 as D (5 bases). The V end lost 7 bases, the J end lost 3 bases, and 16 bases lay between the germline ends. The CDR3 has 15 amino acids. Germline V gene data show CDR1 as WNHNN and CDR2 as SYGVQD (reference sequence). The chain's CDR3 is CASISTDRDYNEQFF. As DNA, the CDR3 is TGCGCCAGCATTTCGACCGACCGGGACTACAATGAGCAGTTCTTC.

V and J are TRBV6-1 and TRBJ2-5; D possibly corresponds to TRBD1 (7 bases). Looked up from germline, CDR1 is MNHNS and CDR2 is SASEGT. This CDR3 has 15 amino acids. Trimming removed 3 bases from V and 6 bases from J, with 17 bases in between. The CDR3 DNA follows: TGTGCCAGCAGTGACCTAATACAGGGGAGGAAGACCCAGTACTTC. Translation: CASSDLIQGRKTQYF.

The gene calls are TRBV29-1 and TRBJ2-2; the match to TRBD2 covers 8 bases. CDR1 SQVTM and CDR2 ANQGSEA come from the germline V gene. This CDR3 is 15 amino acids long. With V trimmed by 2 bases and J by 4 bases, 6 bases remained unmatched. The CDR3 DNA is TGCAGCGTTGAATTTAGCGGGACCGGCACCGGGGAGCTGTTTTTT. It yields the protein CSVEFSGTGTGELFF.

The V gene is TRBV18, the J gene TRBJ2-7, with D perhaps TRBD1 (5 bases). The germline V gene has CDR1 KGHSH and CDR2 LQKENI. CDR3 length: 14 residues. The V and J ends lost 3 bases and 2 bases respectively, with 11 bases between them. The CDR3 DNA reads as TGTGCCAGCTCACCCGGACAAAATGCCTACGAGCAGTACTTC. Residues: CASSPGQNAYEQYF. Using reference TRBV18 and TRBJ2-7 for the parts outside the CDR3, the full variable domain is NAGVMQNPRHLVRRRGQEARLRCSPMKGHSHVYWYRQLPEEGLKFMVYLQKENIIDESGMPKERFSAEFPKEGPSILRIQQVVRGDSAAYFCASSPGQNAYEQYFGPGTRLTVT.

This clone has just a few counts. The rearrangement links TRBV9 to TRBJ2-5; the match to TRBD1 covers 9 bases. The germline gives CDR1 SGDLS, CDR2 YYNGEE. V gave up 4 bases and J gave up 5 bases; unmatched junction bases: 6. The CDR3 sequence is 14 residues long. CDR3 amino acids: CASSLTGGRETQYF. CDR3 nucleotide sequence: TGTGCCAGCAGCCTAACAGGGGGCCGGGAGACCCAGTACTTC.